This T cell receptor (beta chain) originates from a study of T cell responses to AZD1222 COVID-19 vaccine (dated by TCRdb to the early 2020s). General notes on the study: A total of 233 trial participants underwent TCR sequencing, of whom more than 200 had received two doses of AZD1222 and approximately 26 had received two doses of the MenACWY control vaccine. Enrollment into the trials was organized by age into subgroups of 18-55, 56-69 and 70-plus years, and those subgroups contained roughly 150, 30 and 60 TCR-sequenced participants, respectively. Paper-wide results and their limitations: Conclusions about previously exposed vaccinees are limited, since just six AZD1222 recipients were seropositive for SARS-CoV-2 at baseline. In the small 56-69-year group, the increase in depth fell short of significance, most likely because of low power. The vaccine-associated CD4 TCRs covered the entire spike protein, and the dominant responses fell in regions 160-218 and 743-854. No day 14 peak-response samples were available, so repertoires were characterized only after the peak T cell response. After two AZD1222 doses, spike-specific TCR breadth and depth were significantly higher than at day 0 and than in MenACWY recipients. Participants were mostly white British, with more females than males. The authors suggested clonal diversity may have been underestimated. Nearly half of unique spike-specific TCRs reportedly recognized epitopes outside regions mutated in the B.1.351 and B.1.1.7 variants.

CDR1 PRHDT and CDR2 FYEKMQ are derived from the germline V gene (reference sequence). The V end gives up 5 bases and the J end 1 base, leaving 7 bases in the junction not matched to a gene. The CDR3 goes from the cysteine to the phenylalanine over 18 residues. The CDR3 DNA has 54 bases and is translated from base 1. The CDR3 regions of human TCRbeta chains were analyzed by immunosequencing. The original methods were these. Repertoire TCRs were checked for matches against a reference library of SARS-CoV-2-specific TCRs that had been generated using the MIRA antigen-specificity platform. Breadth was defined as the fraction of unique TCRs that were SARS-CoV-2-associated. Depth was defined as the fraction of total T cells that were SARS-CoV-2-associated. Each spike-specific TCR was assigned to its reactive spike region and to a CD4 or CD8 class using the MIRA data. Log10-transformed breadth and depth values were compared by one-way ANOVA with Sidak's multiple comparisons tests. Sourced from immuneACCESS, this table was stored by TCRdb with only in-frame sequences that have V and J called. A share of the clones is absent; for the studies checked, an unresolved V gene accounts for under half, and the remainder has no known explanation. The V and J calls and clone size were taken over from that table, and D and trimming were inferred from the DNA. Across this sample there are some 150,000 clones, with around 90% seen only once. Roughly 5.2% of the sample rests with the top ten.

This specimen's time point label, interpreted: about 28 days (+/-7) after the second vaccine dose. This specimen's treatment or condition label, interpreted: meningococcal conjugate vaccine given as trial control. Vaccinee samples came from UK trials COV001 and COV002, including a single-blind randomized controlled phase 2/3 trial of AZD1222 (ChAdOx1 nCoV-19) in healthy adults. For TCRbeta chain sequencing, PBMC samples from trial participants were taken at day 0 and at day 28 after the second dose. Concerning this clone itself: The clone's antigen remains unknown. Per-base qualities were not stored, and no clone one base away is much larger.

The clonotype was recovered from an adult who received the MenACWY meningococcal vaccine as a control. The chain joins TRBV13 to TRBJ2-6, with 11 bases aligning to TRBD1. This specimen consisted of peripheral blood, obtained 28 days after the second dose of the MenACWY control vaccine. The CDR3 corresponds to CASSHRTGGKSGANVLTF. The nucleotide sequence is given as TGTGCCAGCAGCCACCGGACAGGGGGCAAGTCTGGGGCCAACGTCCTGACTTTC.